The rows below give T cell receptor beta chains drawn from one sample of a study of blood T cell repertoires in COVID-19. Here immunoSEQ multiplex PCR was the method, and the copy in TCRdb shows in-frame clones only, minus some. The sample yields some 150,000 clones, around 76% seen once. Sequencing was done on a sample of peripheral blood. The receptors shown here come from a man aged 55 to 70 with acute or convalescent COVID-19. The CDR3 runs from the conserved cysteine through the conserved F or W. Each record gives: clone size, J gene, D gene, V gene, CDR3 protein, CDR3 DNA. D genes are given only for firm matches. Size tells how often a clone was seen (once, few, many) or the class of an expanded clone, and some rows leave it out.

abundance: -
j_gene: TRBJ2-5
d_gene: -
v_gene: TRBV5-1
CDR3aa: CASSQNQETQYF
CDR3nt: TGCGCCAGCAGCCAAAACCAAGAGACCCAGTACTTC

abundance: once
j_gene: TRBJ2-1
d_gene: TRBD2
v_gene: TRBV5-1
CDR3aa: CASSLDPSGSAKPEQFF
CDR3nt: TGCGCCAGCAGCTTGGACCCTAGCGGTAGCGCAAAACCAGAGCAGTTCTTC

abundance: -
j_gene: TRBJ2-3
d_gene: TRBD2
v_gene: TRBV11-1
CDR3aa: CASSLLLAENTDTQYF
CDR3nt: TGTGCCAGCAGCTTATTACTAGCGGAGAACACAGATACGCAGTATTTT

abundance: -
j_gene: TRBJ2-7
d_gene: TRBD2
v_gene: TRBV6-5
CDR3aa: CASTPSGRCEQYF
CDR3nt: TGTGCCAGCACTCCTAGCGGGAGGTGTGAGCAGTACTTC

abundance: -
j_gene: TRBJ1-1
d_gene: -
v_gene: TRBV10-3
CDR3aa: CAISGTGDTEAFF
CDR3nt: TGTGCCATCTCCGGCACAGGTGACACTGAAGCTTTCTTT

abundance: -
j_gene: TRBJ2-2
d_gene: -
v_gene: TRBV12-3/TRBV12-4
CDR3aa: CASLVITGELFF
CDR3nt: TGTGCCAGTTTAGTGATCACCGGGGAGCTGTTTTTT

abundance: -
j_gene: TRBJ2-1
d_gene: TRBD1
v_gene: TRBV5-4
CDR3aa: CASSFGTGRNEQFF
CDR3nt: TGTGCCAGCAGCTTCGGGACAGGGAGGAATGAGCAGTTCTTC

abundance: once
j_gene: TRBJ2-2
d_gene: TRBD1
v_gene: TRBV4-2
CDR3aa: CASSQRDRGGLVPGELFF
CDR3nt: TGTGCCAGCAGCCAACGTGACAGGGGCGGGTTGGTCCCCGGGGAGCTGTTTTTT

abundance: -
j_gene: TRBJ2-3
d_gene: -
v_gene: TRBV3-1/TRBV3-2
CDR3aa: CASSPMASTDTQYF
CDR3nt: TGTGCCAGCAGCCCCATGGCTAGCACAGATACGCAGTATTTT

abundance: -
j_gene: TRBJ2-7
d_gene: -
v_gene: TRBV9
CDR3aa: CASSVQGTGEQYF
CDR3nt: TGTGCCAGCAGCGTCCAGGGCACGGGCGAGCAGTACTTC

abundance: -
j_gene: TRBJ1-1
d_gene: -
v_gene: TRBV18
CDR3aa: CASSPQGGDTEAFF
CDR3nt: TGTGCCAGCTCACCACAGGGAGGGGACACTGAAGCTTTCTTT

abundance: -
j_gene: TRBJ2-5
d_gene: TRBD2
v_gene: TRBV30
CDR3aa: CAWSARLAVYQETQYF
CDR3nt: TGTGCCTGGAGTGCTCGACTAGCGGTGTACCAAGAGACCCAGTACTTC

abundance: -
j_gene: TRBJ1-2
d_gene: -
v_gene: TRBV27
CDR3aa: CASSLWGSEGGYTF
CDR3nt: TGTGCCAGCAGTTTATGGGGGTCGGAGGGAGGCTACACCTTC

abundance: -
j_gene: TRBJ2-3
d_gene: TRBD2
v_gene: TRBV15
CDR3aa: CATSRVRVAGGRSADTQYF
CDR3nt: TGTGCCACCAGCAGAGTTCGAGTAGCGGGAGGGCGAAGCGCAGATACGCAGTATTTT

abundance: -
j_gene: TRBJ2-3
d_gene: -
v_gene: TRBV6-5
CDR3aa: CASSTHFVEIDTQYF
CDR3nt: TGTGCCAGCAGTACCCACTTTGTTGAGATAGATACGCAGTATTTT

abundance: few
j_gene: TRBJ1-6
d_gene: TRBD1
v_gene: TRBV27
CDR3aa: CASSLRQGSSYNSPLHF
CDR3nt: TGTGCCAGCAGTTTACGACAGGGGAGCTCCTATAATTCACCCCTCCACTTT

abundance: -
j_gene: TRBJ2-7
d_gene: -
v_gene: TRBV3-1/TRBV3-2
CDR3aa: CASSPPGVPYEQYF
CDR3nt: TGTGCCAGCAGCCCCCCGGGGGTCCCCTACGAGCAGTACTTC

abundance: -
j_gene: TRBJ2-7
d_gene: TRBD1
v_gene: TRBV27
CDR3aa: CASSLWGQGAYEQYF
CDR3nt: TGTGCCAGCAGTTTATGGGGACAGGGGGCATACGAGCAGTACTTC

abundance: few
j_gene: TRBJ1-2
d_gene: TRBD1
v_gene: TRBV6-5
CDR3aa: CASSYGDRGIYGYTF
CDR3nt: TGTGCCAGCAGTTACGGGGACAGGGGAATCTATGGCTACACCTTC

abundance: -
j_gene: TRBJ1-1
d_gene: -
v_gene: TRBV5-1
CDR3aa: CASTGGALNTEAFF
CDR3nt: TGCGCCAGCACGGGGGGCGCCTTGAACACTGAAGCTTTCTTT

abundance: -
j_gene: TRBJ2-2
d_gene: -
v_gene: TRBV19
CDR3aa: CASSIASKVGELFF
CDR3nt: TGTGCCAGTAGTATCGCTAGCAAGGTCGGGGAGCTGTTTTTT

abundance: once
j_gene: TRBJ1-2
d_gene: TRBD1
v_gene: TRBV28
CDR3aa: CASSSQGAALYGYTF
CDR3nt: TGTGCCAGCAGTTCTCAGGGGGCGGCTTTGTATGGCTACACCTTC

abundance: -
j_gene: TRBJ2-3
d_gene: -
v_gene: TRBV7-9
CDR3aa: CASSLATSPQDTQYF
CDR3nt: TGTGCCAGCAGCCTCGCGACAAGCCCTCAGGATACGCAGTATTTT

abundance: -
j_gene: TRBJ2-3
d_gene: -
v_gene: TRBV7-9
CDR3aa: CASSFPPADTQYF
CDR3nt: TGTGCCAGCAGCTTTCCTCCCGCAGATACGCAGTATTTT

abundance: -
j_gene: TRBJ1-5
d_gene: -
v_gene: TRBV16
CDR3aa: CASSQSPRGNQPQHF
CDR3nt: TGTGCCAGCAGCCAATCCCCCCGGGGAAATCAGCCCCAGCATTTT

abundance: -
j_gene: TRBJ2-3
d_gene: TRBD1
v_gene: TRBV11-3
CDR3aa: CASTLSDRGQRHEHTDTQYF
CDR3nt: TGTGCCAGCACCCTAAGTGACAGGGGGCAAAGACACGAACACACAGATACGCAGTATTTT

abundance: -
j_gene: TRBJ2-7
d_gene: TRBD1
v_gene: TRBV5-4
CDR3aa: CASSVLGTGVFEQYF
CDR3nt: TGTGCCAGCAGCGTCCTTGGGACAGGGGTGTTCGAGCAGTACTTC

abundance: -
j_gene: TRBJ2-1
d_gene: TRBD1
v_gene: TRBV2
CDR3aa: CASRDRVIGEQFF
CDR3nt: TGTGCCAGCCGAGACAGGGTGATTGGTGAGCAGTTCTTC

abundance: few
j_gene: TRBJ2-3
d_gene: -
v_gene: TRBV11-2
CDR3aa: CAGQQGSGTDTQYF
CDR3nt: TGTGCCGGACAACAGGGATCAGGCACAGATACGCAGTATTTT

abundance: many
j_gene: TRBJ2-7
d_gene: TRBD1
v_gene: TRBV3-1/TRBV3-2
CDR3aa: CASTYGDSTYEQYF
CDR3nt: TGTGCCAGCACCTACGGGGACAGTACCTACGAGCAGTACTTC

abundance: -
j_gene: TRBJ1-5
d_gene: -
v_gene: TRBV19
CDR3aa: CASTISVTVYGHDQPQHF
CDR3nt: TGTGCCAGTACCATATCCGTGACAGTGTATGGCCACGATCAGCCCCAGCATTTT

abundance: -
j_gene: TRBJ2-7
d_gene: TRBD1
v_gene: TRBV19
CDR3aa: CASGGQGAFEQYF
CDR3nt: TGTGCCAGCGGGGGACAGGGGGCATTTGAGCAGTACTTC

abundance: -
j_gene: TRBJ2-3
d_gene: -
v_gene: TRBV18
CDR3aa: CASSLLRGPDTQYF
CDR3nt: TGTGCCAGCTCACTATTAAGAGGGCCAGATACGCAGTATTTT

abundance: -
j_gene: TRBJ2-7
d_gene: TRBD2
v_gene: TRBV5-1
CDR3aa: CASSLASLAGVSYEQYF
CDR3nt: TGCGCCAGCAGCTTGGCCAGTCTAGCGGGAGTTTCCTACGAGCAGTACTTC

abundance: -
j_gene: TRBJ1-5
d_gene: -
v_gene: TRBV21-1
CDR3aa: CASISYTGQGGTQPQHF
CDR3nt: TGTGCCAGCATCAGTTATACTGGACAGGGAGGCACTCAGCCCCAGCATTTT

abundance: -
j_gene: TRBJ1-1
d_gene: -
v_gene: TRBV7-9
CDR3aa: CASSPLGGTSTEAFF
CDR3nt: TGTGCCAGCAGCCCCCTCGGGGGGACGAGCACTGAAGCTTTCTTT

abundance: few
j_gene: TRBJ2-7
d_gene: -
v_gene: TRBV11-3
CDR3aa: CASSLWFPGGQYF
CDR3nt: TGTGCCAGCAGCTTATGGTTTCCTGGCGGGCAGTACTTC

abundance: -
j_gene: TRBJ1-5
d_gene: TRBD1
v_gene: TRBV3-1/TRBV3-2
CDR3aa: CASSQGTGLNQPQHF
CDR3nt: TGTGCCAGCAGCCAAGGGACAGGGCTAAATCAGCCCCAGCATTTT

abundance: few
j_gene: TRBJ2-7
d_gene: TRBD1
v_gene: TRBV10-1
CDR3aa: CASTPGTVYEQYF
CDR3nt: TGCGCCAGCACCCCCGGGACAGTCTACGAGCAGTACTTC

abundance: -
j_gene: TRBJ2-7
d_gene: TRBD1
v_gene: TRBV3-1/TRBV3-2
CDR3aa: CASSLGQNEQYF
CDR3nt: TGTGCCAGCAGTTTGGGACAGAACGAGCAGTACTTC

abundance: few
j_gene: TRBJ2-7
d_gene: TRBD2
v_gene: TRBV7-9
CDR3aa: CASSRLAGGGYEQYF
CDR3nt: TGTGCCAGCAGCCGTCTAGCGGGAGGAGGCTACGAGCAGTACTTC

abundance: once
j_gene: TRBJ1-1
d_gene: -
v_gene: TRBV15
CDR3aa: CATSRHPGTSARIGAFF
CDR3nt: TGTGCCACCAGCAGACATCCCGGGACATCAGCTAGAATAGGAGCTTTCTTT

abundance: -
j_gene: TRBJ1-6
d_gene: -
v_gene: TRBV6-5
CDR3aa: CASSYDRGGLNSPLHF
CDR3nt: TGTGCCAGCAGTTACGACCGGGGGGGGTTGAATTCACCCCTCCACTTT

abundance: few
j_gene: TRBJ2-1
d_gene: -
v_gene: TRBV5-1
CDR3aa: CASSLTNPAYNEQFF
CDR3nt: TGCGCCAGCAGCTTGACAAATCCCGCCTACAATGAGCAGTTCTTC

abundance: -
j_gene: TRBJ1-5
d_gene: -
v_gene: TRBV4-1
CDR3aa: CASSLSGTQTPRNQPQHF
CDR3nt: TGCGCCAGCAGCCTAAGCGGGACCCAGACACCCCGAAATCAGCCCCAGCATTTT

abundance: -
j_gene: TRBJ1-1
d_gene: -
v_gene: TRBV11-2
CDR3aa: CASSPGLRLPDRTGAFF
CDR3nt: TGTGCCAGCAGCCCGGGACTGCGCCTCCCCGACAGAACGGGAGCTTTCTTT

abundance: -
j_gene: TRBJ2-2
d_gene: -
v_gene: TRBV19
CDR3aa: CASTVQTNTGELFF
CDR3nt: TGTGCCAGTACGGTACAGACGAACACCGGGGAGCTGTTTTTT

abundance: few
j_gene: TRBJ1-3
d_gene: TRBD1
v_gene: TRBV30
CDR3aa: CAGGQGWGSGNTIYF
CDR3nt: TGTGCCGGCGGACAGGGTTGGGGCTCTGGAAACACCATATATTTT

abundance: few
j_gene: TRBJ1-5
d_gene: -
v_gene: TRBV5-1
CDR3aa: CASSPYPTDQPQHF
CDR3nt: TGCGCCAGCAGCCCATACCCCACAGATCAGCCCCAGCATTTT

abundance: -
j_gene: TRBJ2-7
d_gene: TRBD1
v_gene: TRBV19
CDR3aa: CASSRTGEYEQYF
CDR3nt: TGTGCCAGTAGCAGGACAGGGGAGTACGAGCAGTACTTC